This T cell receptor beta chain stems from a study of T-cell reconstitution after alpha-beta-depleted transplantation in children. This clonotype was counted between two and nine times. CDR1 and CDR2 (germline): SGHTA, FQGTGA. This CDR3 spans 12 amino acids. TCRbeta library construction was performed incorporating unique molecular identifiers. TCRdb reprocessed the PCR reads via MiXCR and lists one record per CDR3 protein. Of 200,000 to 250,000 distinct CDR3 sequences detected, roughly 8.1% appear once; the ten largest clones hold approximately 40%. The receptor was isolated from a male patient aged 2 to 10 who had a stem cell transplant for acute myeloid leukemia, so the T cells may come from the graft donor. The sequencing here drew on PBMCs, mostly from graft donor cells, taken 360 days after TCRalphabeta/CD19-depleted stem cell transplant. The chain uses TRBV7-3 and TRBJ2-7; D ambiguous. The CDR3 here is CASSLVSRSVWV. The DNA for the CDR3 is TGTGCCAGCAGCTTAGTTAGCCGATCAGTTTGGGTC.